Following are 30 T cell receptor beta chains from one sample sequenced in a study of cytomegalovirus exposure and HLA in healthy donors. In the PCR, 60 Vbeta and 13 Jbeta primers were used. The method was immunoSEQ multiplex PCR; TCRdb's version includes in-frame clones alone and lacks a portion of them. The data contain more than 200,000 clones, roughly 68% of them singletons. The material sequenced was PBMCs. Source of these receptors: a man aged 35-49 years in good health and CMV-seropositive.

CDR3 amino acids: CASSKKTGSYEQYF. The CDR3 region has the DNA TGTGCCAGTAGCAAGAAAACAGGGTCCTACGAGCAGTACTTC. The V call is TRBV19, the J call TRBJ2-7, with a weak D call TRBD1 (6 bases). Deletions cut 6 bases from V and 1 base from J, with 13 bases between. This CDR3 contains 14 residues. Germline lookup yields CDR1 LNHDA and CDR2 SQIVND (reference sequence). Complete variable domain (other parts from reference TRBV19 and TRBJ2-7): DGGITQSPKYLFRKEGQNVTLSCEQNLNHDAMYWYRQDPGQGLRLIYYSQIVNDFQKGDIAEGYSVSREKKESFPLTVTSAQKNPTAFYLCASSKKTGSYEQYFGPGTRLTVT.

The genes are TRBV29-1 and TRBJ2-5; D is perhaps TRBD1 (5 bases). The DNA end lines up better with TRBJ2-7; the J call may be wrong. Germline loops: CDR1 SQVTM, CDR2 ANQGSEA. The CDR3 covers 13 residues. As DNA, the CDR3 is TGCAGCGTTGAAATAGGGGACTCCTACGAGCAGTACTTC. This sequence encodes CSVEIGDSYEQYF.

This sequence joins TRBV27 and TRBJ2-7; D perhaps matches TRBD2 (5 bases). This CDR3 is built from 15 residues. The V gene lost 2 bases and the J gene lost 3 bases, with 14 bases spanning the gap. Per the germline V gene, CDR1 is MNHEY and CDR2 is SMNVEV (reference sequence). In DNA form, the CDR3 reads TGTGCCAGCAGTTTAAGGGCGGGCGGGCACTACGAGCAGTACTTC. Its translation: CASSLRAGGHYEQYF.

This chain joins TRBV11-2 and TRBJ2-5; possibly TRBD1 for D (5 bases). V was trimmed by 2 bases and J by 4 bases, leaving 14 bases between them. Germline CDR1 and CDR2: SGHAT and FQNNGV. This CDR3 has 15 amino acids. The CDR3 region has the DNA TGTGCCAGCAGCTTATCAGGGAACCCAAGAGAGACCCAGTACTTC. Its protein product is CASSLSGNPRETQYF.

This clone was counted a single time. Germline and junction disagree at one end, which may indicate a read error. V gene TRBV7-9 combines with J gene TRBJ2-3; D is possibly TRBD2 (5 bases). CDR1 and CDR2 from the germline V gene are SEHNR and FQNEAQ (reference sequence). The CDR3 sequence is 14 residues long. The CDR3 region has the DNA TGTTCCAGCAGCACCGGGATGTACACAGATACGCAGTATTTT. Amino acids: CSSSTGMYTDTQYF.

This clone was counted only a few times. CDR3 sequence reads: CASSGRVFDSPLHF. The DNA of the CDR3 is TGTGCCAGTAGTGGCAGGGTTTTCGACTCACCCCTCCACTTT. V is TRBV19 and J is TRBJ1-6; a weak D match, TRBD1 (5 bases). Looked up from germline, CDR1 is LNHDA and CDR2 is SQIVND (reference sequence). The length of the CDR3 is 14 residues. The V end lost 5 bases, the J end lost 10 bases, and 15 bases lay between the germline ends.

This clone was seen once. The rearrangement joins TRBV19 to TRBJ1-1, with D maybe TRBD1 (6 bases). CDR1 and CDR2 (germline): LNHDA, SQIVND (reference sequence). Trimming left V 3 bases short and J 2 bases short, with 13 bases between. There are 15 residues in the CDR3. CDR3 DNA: TGTGCCAGTAGTATTGAAGGGGGTGCCAACACTGAAGCTTTCTTT. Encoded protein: CASSIEGGANTEAFF.

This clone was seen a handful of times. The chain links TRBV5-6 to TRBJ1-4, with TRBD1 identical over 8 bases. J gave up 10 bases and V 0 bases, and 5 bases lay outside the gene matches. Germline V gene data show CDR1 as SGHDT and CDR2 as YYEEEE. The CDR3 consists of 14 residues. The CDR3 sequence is CASSLGGQGSKLFF. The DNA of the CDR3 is TGTGCCAGCAGCTTGGGAGGACAGGGTTCAAAACTGTTTTTT.

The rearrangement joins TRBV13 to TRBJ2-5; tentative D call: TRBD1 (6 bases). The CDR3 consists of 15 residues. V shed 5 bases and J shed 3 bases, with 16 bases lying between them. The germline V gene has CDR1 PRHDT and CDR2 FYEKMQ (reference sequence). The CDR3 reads CASSLQGFREETQYF. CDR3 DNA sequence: TGTGCCAGCAGCCTGCAGGGGTTTAGGGAAGAGACCCAGTACTTC. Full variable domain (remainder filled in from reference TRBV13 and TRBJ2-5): AAGVIQSPRHLIKEKRETATLKCYPIPRHDTVYWYQQGPGQDPQFLISFYEKMQSDKGSIPDRFSAQQFSDYHSELNMSSLELGDSALYFCASSLQGFREETQYFGPGTRLLVL.

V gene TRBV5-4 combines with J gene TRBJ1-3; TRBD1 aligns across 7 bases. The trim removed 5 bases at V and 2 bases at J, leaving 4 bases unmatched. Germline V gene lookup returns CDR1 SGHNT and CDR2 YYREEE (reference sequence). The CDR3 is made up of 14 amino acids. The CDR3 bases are TGTGCCAGCAGATCTCAGGGGGCTGGAAACACCATATATTTT. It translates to CASRSQGAGNTIYF.

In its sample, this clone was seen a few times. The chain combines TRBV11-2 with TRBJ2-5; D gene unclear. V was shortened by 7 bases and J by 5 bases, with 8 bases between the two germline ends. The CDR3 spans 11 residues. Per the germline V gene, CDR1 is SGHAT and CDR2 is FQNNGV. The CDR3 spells CASTRRETQYF. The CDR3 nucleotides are TGTGCCAGCACCCGCCGGGAGACCCAGTACTTC.

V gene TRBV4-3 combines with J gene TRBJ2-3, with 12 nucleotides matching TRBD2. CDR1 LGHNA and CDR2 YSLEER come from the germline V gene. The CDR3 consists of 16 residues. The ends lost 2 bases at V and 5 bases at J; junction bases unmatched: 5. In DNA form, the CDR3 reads TGCGCCAGCAGCCAAACCGGGACTAGCGGGTTAGATACGCAGTATTTT. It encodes CASSQTGTSGLDTQYF.

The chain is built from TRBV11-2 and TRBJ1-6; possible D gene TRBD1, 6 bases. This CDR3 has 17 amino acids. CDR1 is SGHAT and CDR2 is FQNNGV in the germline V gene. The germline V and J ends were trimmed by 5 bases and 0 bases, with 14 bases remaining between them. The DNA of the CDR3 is TGTGCCAGCAGCACCCGGACAGTAAGCTCCTATAATTCACCCCTCCACTTT. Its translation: CASSTRTVSSYNSPLHF.

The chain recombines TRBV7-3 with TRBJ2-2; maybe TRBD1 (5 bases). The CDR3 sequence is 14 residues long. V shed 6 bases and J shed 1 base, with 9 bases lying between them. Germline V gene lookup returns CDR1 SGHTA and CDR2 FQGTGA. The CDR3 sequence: CASSPGQNTGELFF. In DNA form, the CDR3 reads TGTGCCAGCAGTCCCGGACAGAACACCGGGGAGCTGTTTTTT.

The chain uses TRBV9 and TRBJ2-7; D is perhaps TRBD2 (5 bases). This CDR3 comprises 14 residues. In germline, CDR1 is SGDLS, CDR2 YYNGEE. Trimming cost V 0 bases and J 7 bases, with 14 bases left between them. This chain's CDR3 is CASSVDSPAGEQYF. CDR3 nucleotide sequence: TGTGCCAGCAGCGTAGACTCCCCGGCGGGTGAGCAGTACTTC.

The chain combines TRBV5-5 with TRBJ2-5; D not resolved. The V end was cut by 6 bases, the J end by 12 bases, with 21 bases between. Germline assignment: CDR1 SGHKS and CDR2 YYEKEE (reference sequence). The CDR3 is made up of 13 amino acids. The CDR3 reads CASTTYPGAEKYF. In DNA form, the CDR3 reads TGTGCCAGCACGACCTACCCGGGTGCCGAAAAGTACTTC.

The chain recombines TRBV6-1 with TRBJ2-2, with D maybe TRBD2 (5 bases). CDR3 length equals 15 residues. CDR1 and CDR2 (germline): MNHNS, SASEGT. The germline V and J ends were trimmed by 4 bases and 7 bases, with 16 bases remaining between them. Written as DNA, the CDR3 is TGTGCCAGCAGTGGTCAAGCTGGCCGGGGCGGGGAGCTGTTTTTT. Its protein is CASSGQAGRGGELFF.

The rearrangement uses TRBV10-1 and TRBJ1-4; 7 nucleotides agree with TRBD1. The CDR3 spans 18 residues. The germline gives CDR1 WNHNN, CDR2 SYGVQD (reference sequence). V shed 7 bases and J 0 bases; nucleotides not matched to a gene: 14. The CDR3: CASTPSGTEPATNEKLFF. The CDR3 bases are TGCGCCAGCACCCCGTCCGGGACAGAGCCTGCAACTAATGAAAAACTGTTTTTT.

CDR3 in amino acids: CASSLRESGIYEQYF. Here the CDR3 DNA reads TGTGCCAGCAGCTTGAGAGAATCAGGGATCTACGAGCAGTACTTC. This chain joins TRBV5-8 and TRBJ2-7; D is possibly TRBD1 (5 bases). CDR3 size: 15 residues. V was trimmed by 1 base and J by 3 bases, leaving 14 bases between them. The germline gives CDR1 SGHTS, CDR2 YDEGEE.

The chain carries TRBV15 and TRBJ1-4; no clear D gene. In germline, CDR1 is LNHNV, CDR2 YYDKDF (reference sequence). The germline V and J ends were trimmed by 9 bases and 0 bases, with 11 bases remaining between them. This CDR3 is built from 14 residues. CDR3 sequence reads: CATRHGATNEKLFF. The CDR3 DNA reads TGTGCCACGCGACACGGTGCAACTAATGAAAAACTGTTTTTT.

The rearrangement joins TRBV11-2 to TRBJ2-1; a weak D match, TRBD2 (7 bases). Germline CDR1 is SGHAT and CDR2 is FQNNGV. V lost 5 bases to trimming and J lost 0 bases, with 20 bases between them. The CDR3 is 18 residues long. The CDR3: CASSPLGGRGGSYNEQFF. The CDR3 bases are TGTGCCAGCAGCCCCTTGGGTGGGAGGGGGGGCTCCTACAATGAGCAGTTCTTC.

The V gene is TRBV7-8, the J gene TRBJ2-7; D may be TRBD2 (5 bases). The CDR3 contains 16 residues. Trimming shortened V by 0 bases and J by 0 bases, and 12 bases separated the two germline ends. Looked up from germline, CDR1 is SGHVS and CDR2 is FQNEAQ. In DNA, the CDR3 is TGTGCCAGCAGCTTAGCTGGGGAGAGGATCTCCTACGAGCAGTACTTC. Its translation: CASSLAGERISYEQYF.

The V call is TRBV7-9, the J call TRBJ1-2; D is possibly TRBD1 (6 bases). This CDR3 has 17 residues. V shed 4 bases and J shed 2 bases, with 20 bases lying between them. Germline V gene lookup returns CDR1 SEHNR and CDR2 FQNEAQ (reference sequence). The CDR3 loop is CASSSSPLGQRNYGYTF. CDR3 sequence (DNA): TGTGCCAGCAGCTCCAGTCCGCTCGGACAGCGGAACTATGGCTACACCTTC. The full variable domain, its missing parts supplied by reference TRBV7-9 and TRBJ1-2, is DTGVSQNPRHKITKRGQNVTFRCDPISEHNRLYWYRQTLGQGPEFLTYFQNEAQLEKSRLLSDRFSAERPKGSFSTLEIQRTEQGDSAMYLCASSSSPLGQRNYGYTFGSGTRLTVV.

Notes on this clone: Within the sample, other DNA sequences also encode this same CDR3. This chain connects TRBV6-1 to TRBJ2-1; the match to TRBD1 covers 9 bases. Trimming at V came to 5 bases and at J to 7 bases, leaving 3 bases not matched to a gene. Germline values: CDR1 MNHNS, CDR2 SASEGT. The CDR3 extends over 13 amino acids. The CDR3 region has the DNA TGTGCCAGCAGTCGGACAGGGGAGAATGAGCAGTTCTTC. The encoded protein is CASSRTGENEQFF.

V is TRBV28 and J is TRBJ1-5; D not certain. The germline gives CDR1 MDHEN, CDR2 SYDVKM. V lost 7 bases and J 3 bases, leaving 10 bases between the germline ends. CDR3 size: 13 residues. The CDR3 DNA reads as TGTGCCAGCAACCCCGACTCCAATCAGCCCCAGCATTTT. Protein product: CASNPDSNQPQHF.

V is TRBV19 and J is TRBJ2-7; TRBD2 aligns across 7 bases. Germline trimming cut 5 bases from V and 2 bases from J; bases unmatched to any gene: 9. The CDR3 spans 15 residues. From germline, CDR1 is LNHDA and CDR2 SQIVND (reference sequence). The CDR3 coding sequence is TGTGCCAGTAGTCTCACCAGCGGGGTTACCTACGAGCAGTACTTC. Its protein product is CASSLTSGVTYEQYF.

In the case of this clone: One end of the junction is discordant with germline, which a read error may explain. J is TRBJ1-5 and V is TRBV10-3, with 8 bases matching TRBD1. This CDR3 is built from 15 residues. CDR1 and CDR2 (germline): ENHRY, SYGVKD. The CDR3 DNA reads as TGTGCCATCAGAGGGGGACAGGAGACGAATCAGCCCCGGCATTTT. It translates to CAIRGGQETNQPRHF.

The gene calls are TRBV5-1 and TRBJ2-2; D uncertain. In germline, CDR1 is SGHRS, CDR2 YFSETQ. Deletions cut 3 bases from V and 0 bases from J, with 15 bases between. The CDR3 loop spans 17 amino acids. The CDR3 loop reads CASSSRLRTTNTGELFF. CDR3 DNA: TGCGCCAGCAGCTCTAGACTTCGAACAACGAACACCGGGGAGCTGTTTTTT.

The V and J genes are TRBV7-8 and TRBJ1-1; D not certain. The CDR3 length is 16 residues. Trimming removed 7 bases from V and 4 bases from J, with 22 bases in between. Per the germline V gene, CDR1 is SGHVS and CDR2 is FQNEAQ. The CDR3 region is CASIVGIPGRGTEAFF. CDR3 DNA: TGTGCCAGCATCGTCGGGATCCCCGGTAGAGGCACTGAAGCTTTCTTT.

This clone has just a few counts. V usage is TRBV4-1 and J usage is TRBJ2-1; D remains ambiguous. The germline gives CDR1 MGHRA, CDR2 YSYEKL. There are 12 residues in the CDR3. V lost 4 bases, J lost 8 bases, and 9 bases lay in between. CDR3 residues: CASSLRVHEQFF. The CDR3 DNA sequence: TGCGCCAGCAGCCTGAGAGTACATGAGCAGTTCTTC.